This T cell receptor (beta chain) was identified during a study of response to subunit inactivated influenza vaccine. Overall study findings and caveats: The authors suggested that few new T cells are recruited per seasonal influenza vaccination.

Concerning this clonotype: Its specificity is unknown.

Trimming cost V 0 bases and J 6 bases, with 14 bases left between them. This CDR3 contains 15 residues. From germline, CDR1 is MGHRA and CDR2 YSYEKL. Using its own MiXCR run on the RT-PCR reads, TCRdb lists one record per CDR3 protein. The sample carries under 950,000 distinct CDR3 sequences, approximately 21% recorded once. The sample consisted of PBMCs from blood, taken 5 days after vaccination. The source is a man aged 50 to 59 who received an inactivated influenza vaccine. The J gene is TRBJ1-2, the V gene TRBV4-1; D gene ambiguous. The CDR3 sequence is CASSQERWVEHGYTF. CDR3 DNA: TGCGCCAGCAGCCAAGAGCGTTGGGTAGAGCATGGCTACACCTTC.